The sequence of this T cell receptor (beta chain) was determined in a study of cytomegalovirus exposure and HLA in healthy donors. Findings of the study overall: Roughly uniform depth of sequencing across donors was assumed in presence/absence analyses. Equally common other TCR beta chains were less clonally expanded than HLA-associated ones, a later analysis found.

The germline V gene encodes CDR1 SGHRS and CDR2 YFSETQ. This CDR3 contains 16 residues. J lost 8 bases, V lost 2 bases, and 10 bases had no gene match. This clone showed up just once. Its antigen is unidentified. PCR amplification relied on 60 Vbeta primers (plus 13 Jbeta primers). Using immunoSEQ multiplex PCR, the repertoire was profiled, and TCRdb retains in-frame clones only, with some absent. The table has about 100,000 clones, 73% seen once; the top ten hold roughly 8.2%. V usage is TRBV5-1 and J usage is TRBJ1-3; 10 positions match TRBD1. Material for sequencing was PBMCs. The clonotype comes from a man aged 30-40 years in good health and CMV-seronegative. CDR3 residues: CASSFRPGTGVDTIYF. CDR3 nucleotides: TGCGCCAGCAGCTTTCGACCCGGGACAGGGGTTGACACCATATATTTT.